This T cell receptor (beta chain) appears in the sequencing data of a study of control samples from healthy donors and cancer patients. The data were produced by immunoSEQ multiplex PCR, yet TCRdb's version contains in-frame clones alone and is incomplete. Among 150,000 to 180,000 clones listed, over 90% were seen once. The clonotype comes from a man between 45 and 60 years old in good health. The sequenced material came from blood.

The CDR3 is CASTPGEGSNQPQHF. The CDR3 DNA reads TGTGCCAGCACCCCTGGCGAGGGTAGCAATCAGCCCCAGCATTTT. The chain uses TRBV7-9 and TRBJ1-5; D is unresolved. This CDR3 spans 15 amino acids. The germline V and J ends were trimmed by 7 bases and 0 bases, with 13 bases remaining between them. Germline CDR1 SEHNR, CDR2 FQNEAQ (reference sequence).